This T cell receptor beta chain is drawn from a study of blood T cell repertoires in COVID-19. The wider study: Spain, Italy and the United States supplied samples that represented acute and convalescent COVID-19. T cells, B-cell-depleted T cells, or PBMCs provided the cDNA or gDNA that served as material.

In the authors' methods: Using reference gene primer amplification, nucleated cell counts were estimated. The method was immunoSEQ multiplex PCR; TCRdb's version includes in-frame clones alone and lacks a portion of them. Clone size and V and J calls were adopted from that table, with D and trimming inferred from the DNA. This table holds 250,000 to 400,000 clones, 90% found once. Trimming removed 0 bases from V and 0 bases from J, with 6 bases in between. The CDR3 sequence is 15 residues long. The germline V gene has CDR1 LNHNV and CDR2 YYDKDF (reference sequence). Patients at the Seattle site were enrolled during active infection and followed longitudinally.

Sequencing was performed on peripheral blood. The sequence was obtained from a woman between 25 and 40 years old with COVID-19, enrolled during active disease. The chain joins TRBV15 to TRBJ1-3; D call uncertain. The DNA of the CDR3 is TGTGCCACCAGCAGAGATTTGAGCTCTGGAAACACCATATATTTT. It specifies CATSRDLSSGNTIYF.